The 18 T cell receptor beta chains given below trace back to one sample, sequenced in a study of cytomegalovirus exposure and HLA in healthy donors. Primers: 60 Vbeta forward and 13 Jbeta reverse. Profiling relied on immunoSEQ multiplex PCR, and the TCRdb table lists in-frame clones only, not all of them. The table records some 120,000 clones, roughly 78% of them present only once. The sample consisted of PBMCs. These receptors were obtained from a woman aged 40 to 50 in good health and CMV-seronegative.

The chain joins TRBV4-2 to TRBJ2-1, with 7 nucleotides matching TRBD2. The CDR3 length is 16 residues. The germline V gene encodes CDR1 LGHNA and CDR2 YNFKEQ. With 1 base clipped from V and 10 bases from J, the junction kept 13 bases outside the gene matches. CDR3 protein: CASSQALAGDSGEQFF. The DNA for the CDR3 is TGTGCCAGCAGCCAAGCATTGGCGGGAGATTCGGGAGAGCAGTTCTTC.

This chain joins TRBV2 and TRBJ1-5, with 7 bases aligning to TRBD1. The CDR3 loop spans 16 amino acids. The V segment lost 5 bases and the J segment 2 bases; nucleotides outside the gene matches: 9. CDR1 is SNHLY, CDR2 FYNNEI, per germline. The CDR3 protein is CASSPRRGQGNQPQHF. CDR3 sequence (DNA): TGTGCCAGCAGTCCGAGGAGGGGGCAGGGCAATCAGCCCCAGCATTTT.

V is TRBV15 and J is TRBJ2-7, with D perhaps TRBD1 (5 bases). The CDR3 extends over 15 amino acids. CDR1 LNHNV and CDR2 YYDKDF come from the germline V gene (reference sequence). The V end lost 3 bases, the J end lost 0 bases, and 12 bases lay between the germline ends. In DNA form, the CDR3 reads TGTGCCACCAGCAGGAACAGGCAGAGCTCCTACGAGCAGTACTTC. Its translation: CATSRNRQSSYEQYF.

A note on this clone: Other DNA sequences in this specimen translate into the identical CDR3. The chain couples TRBV2 to TRBJ1-1; maybe TRBD1 (5 bases). The length of the CDR3 is 13 residues. The V gene's germline CDR1 is SNHLY and CDR2 FYNNEI. V was shortened by 8 bases and J by 0 bases, with 10 bases between the two germline ends. The DNA of the CDR3 is TGTGCCAGCGGAGGGGATCTGAACACTGAAGCTTTCTTT. Encoded protein: CASGGDLNTEAFF.

This chain joins TRBV6-4 and TRBJ2-1; 10 positions match TRBD2. The germline V gene has CDR1 MRHNA and CDR2 SNTAGT. Trimming removed 8 bases from V and 0 bases from J; junction bases left unmatched: 7. The CDR3 contains 16 residues. The CDR3 coding sequence is TGTGCCAGCTACGATAGCGGGAGGAACTCCTACAATGAGCAGTTCTTC. Protein product: CASYDSGRNSYNEQFF.

This sequence joins TRBV27 and TRBJ1-1; D possibly corresponds to TRBD1 (5 bases). Trimming took off 6 bases at V and 4 bases at J, with 12 bases between the two ends. The CDR3 runs 13 residues. Germline CDR1 reads MNHEY; CDR2 reads SMNVEV (reference sequence). The CDR3 is CASSAGIGTEAFF. DNA of the CDR3: TGTGCCAGCAGCGCAGGGATCGGCACTGAAGCTTTCTTT.

As DNA, the CDR3 is TGTGCCAGCAGCTCGGACAGGGGCTATTCACCCCTCCACTTT. Translation: CASSSDRGYSPLHF. The rearrangement links TRBV5-4 to TRBJ1-6; TRBD1 matches 9 bases. This CDR3 region has 14 residues. V was clipped by 3 bases and J by 8 bases; unmatched bases: 3. CDR1 is SGHNT and CDR2 is YYREEE in the germline V gene (reference sequence).

The table lists this clone with a few counts. A read error may account for a junction end that differs from germline. The sample contains more than one DNA sequence encoding this CDR3. The V gene is TRBV4-1, the J gene TRBJ2-3, with 13 bases aligning to TRBD2. CDR3 length: 16 residues. Germline CDR1 is MGHRA and CDR2 is YSYEKL. The CDR3 is CASSQGGTSGADTQYF. The DNA for the CDR3 is TGTGCCAGCAGCCAAGGGGGGACTAGCGGGGCAGATACGCAGTATTTT.

CDR3: CASSRDSQLYGYTF. In DNA form, the CDR3 reads TGTGCCAGCAGCCGGGACAGCCAACTCTATGGCTACACCTTC. The rearrangement links TRBV6-5 to TRBJ1-2, with TRBD1 identical over 7 bases. The CDR3 has 14 amino acids. The germline gives CDR1 MNHEY, CDR2 SVGAGI. V dropped 6 bases and J dropped 4; count of bases not matched to a gene: 8.

This chain connects TRBV28 to TRBJ1-4; 10 nucleotides match TRBD1. The length of the CDR3 is 13 residues. Germline V gives CDR1 MDHEN, CDR2 SYDVKM. J gave up 5 bases and V 10 bases, and 4 bases lay outside the gene matches. CDR3 in DNA: TGTGCCACCAAGACAGGGGGCAATGAAAAACTGTTTTTT. This sequence encodes CATKTGGNEKLFF.

The rearrangement links TRBV6-5 to TRBJ2-7; tentatively, D is TRBD1 (6 bases). Trimming pared 6 bases from V and 0 bases from J, leaving 12 bases between. The CDR3 runs to 14 residues. The V gene's germline CDR1 is MNHEY and CDR2 SVGAGI. CDR3 nucleotide sequence: TGTGCCAGCAGAGGGCAGGGGACCTCCTACGAGCAGTACTTC. Translated, it gives CASRGQGTSYEQYF.

This sequence joins TRBV7-9 and TRBJ2-7, with unresolved D. The germline gives CDR1 SEHNR, CDR2 FQNEAQ (reference sequence). This CDR3 contains 12 residues. V dropped 1 base and J dropped 5 bases, with 6 bases sitting between them. This CDR3 reads CASSLEANEQYF. The CDR3 nucleotides read TGTGCCAGCAGCTTAGAAGCGAACGAGCAGTACTTC.

The rearrangement joins TRBV25-1 to TRBJ2-7; the D gene is possibly TRBD2 (6 bases). Germline V gene lookup returns CDR1 MGHDK and CDR2 SYGVNS. The V end was cut by 4 bases, the J end by 5 bases, with 12 bases between. The CDR3 is 13 residues long. The CDR3 DNA sequence: TGTGCCAGCAGTGTCGGGAGTCTCAACGAGCAGTACTTC. It translates to CASSVGSLNEQYF.

V usage is TRBV6-1 and J usage is TRBJ2-1, with TRBD2 as a possible D gene (6 bases). Germline V gene lookup returns CDR1 MNHNS and CDR2 SASEGT. CDR3 size: 12 residues. V was pared by 6 bases and J by 9 bases, with 12 bases between. The CDR3 region is CASREMGGEQFF. CDR3 coding DNA: TGTGCCAGCAGGGAAATGGGGGGTGAGCAGTTCTTC.

The chain is built from TRBV5-1 and TRBJ2-2, with a possible D match to TRBD2 (6 bases). V was pared by 3 bases and J by 4 bases, with 13 bases between. The CDR3 is made up of 15 amino acids. Germline CDR1 and CDR2: SGHRS and YFSETQ. Here the CDR3 reads CASSSLEGGTGELFF. The CDR3 DNA reads as TGCGCCAGCAGCTCATTGGAGGGAGGCACCGGGGAGCTGTTTTTT.

The rearrangement joins TRBV28 to TRBJ2-3, with no clear D. From germline, CDR1 is MDHEN and CDR2 SYDVKM. This CDR3 is built from 12 residues. The V and J ends lost 5 bases and 4 bases respectively, with 7 bases between them. DNA for the CDR3: TGTGCCAGCAGTCCGAGCCCAGATACGCAGTATTTT. Amino acid sequence: CASSPSPDTQYF.

In its sample, this clone was seen once. V is TRBV28 and J is TRBJ2-2, with a tentative D call TRBD2 (5 bases). The germline V gene has CDR1 MDHEN and CDR2 SYDVKM. CDR3 length: 14 amino acids. Between the trimmed V and J ends, which lost 11 bases and 3 bases, there was a span of 16 bases. In nucleotides, the CDR3 is TGTGCCTCTTTCACGTACGGGGACACCGGGGAGCTGTTTTTT. Protein: CASFTYGDTGELFF.

The chain employs TRBV10-3 and TRBJ2-7; D perhaps matches TRBD2 (6 bases). The CDR3 has 13 amino acids. CDR1 is ENHRY, CDR2 SYGVKD, per germline. V was clipped by 11 bases and J by 7 bases, with 21 bases between them. The CDR3 DNA is TGTGCCGCGTACTCGGAGGGTATTGGGGAGCAGTACTTC. Translating gives CAAYSEGIGEQYF.